The 24 T cell receptor beta chains listed next were all sequenced from one sample in a study of cytomegalovirus exposure and HLA in healthy donors. With 60 Vbeta and 13 Jbeta primers, the PCR was carried out. Here immunoSEQ multiplex PCR was the method, and the copy in TCRdb shows in-frame clones only, minus some. The top ten hold roughly 7.5% of the sample, which has some 130,000 clones, approximately 74% seen once. The sample was PBMCs. These receptors originate from a male donor in good health and CMV-seronegative.

The rearrangement uses TRBV7-2 and TRBJ2-5; D is undetermined. Germline CDR1 is SGHTA and CDR2 is FQGNSA. The CDR3 is 14 amino acids. The V end was cut by 2 bases, the J end by 5 bases, with 12 bases between. For the CDR3, the DNA is TGTGCCAGCAGCTTAATCTACTATGGGGAGACCCAGTACTTC. It yields the protein CASSLIYYGETQYF.

The rearrangement links TRBV6-5 to TRBJ2-1; 9 bases agree with TRBD1. CDR1 and CDR2 from the germline V gene are MNHEY and SVGAGI. With V trimmed by 6 bases and J by 5 bases, 8 bases remained unmatched. The CDR3 loop spans 15 amino acids. CDR3: CASRDTGGAHNEQFF. CDR3 coding DNA: TGTGCCAGCAGGGATACAGGGGGCGCTCACAATGAGCAGTTCTTC.

Only a few counts were recorded for this clone. This chain connects TRBV2 to TRBJ1-1; the D is unclear. Trimming removed 6 bases at V and 5 bases at J, with 16 bases between. CDR3 length: 14 amino acids. Germline CDR1 SNHLY, CDR2 FYNNEI. CDR3 sequence (DNA): TGTGCCAGCAGAGCTAACAGAGGAGGGACTGAAGCTTTCTTT. It is translated as CASRANRGGTEAFF.

This clone was counted once. V gene TRBV25-1 combines with J gene TRBJ2-7; 7 bases are shared with TRBD1. Losses at the gene ends were 3 bases for V and 1 base for J; bases not matched to a gene: 6. CDR1 is MGHDK, CDR2 SYGVNS, per germline. The CDR3 is made up of 15 amino acids. CDR3 region: CASSDSQGHSYEQYF. CDR3 nucleotides: TGTGCCAGCAGTGATTCACAGGGGCATTCCTACGAGCAGTACTTC.

The chain combines TRBV6-1 with TRBJ2-7, with D unclear. Trimming removed 10 bases at V and 4 bases at J, with 14 bases between. The CDR3 covers 12 residues. Germline values: CDR1 MNHNS, CDR2 SASEGT. CDR3 sequence (DNA): TGTGCCACCTACACCACGAGGTACGAGCAGTACTTC. It translates to CATYTTRYEQYF.

The sample holds a few counts of this clone. The chain carries TRBV4-3 and TRBJ2-1; 7 bases line up with TRBD2. The CDR3 is 17 amino acids. The germline gives CDR1 LGHNA, CDR2 YSLEER. Germline trimming cut 0 bases from V and 0 bases from J; bases unmatched to any gene: 5. The CDR3, as DNA: TGCGCCAGCAGCCAAGATCCAGCGGGAAGCTCCTACAATGAGCAGTTCTTC. Its translation is CASSQDPAGSSYNEQFF.

The gene calls are TRBV13 and TRBJ1-4; D uncertain. Germline values: CDR1 PRHDT, CDR2 FYEKMQ (reference sequence). Deletions cut 1 base from V and 3 bases from J, with 6 bases between. The CDR3 contains 14 residues. The DNA of the CDR3 is TGTGCCAGCAGCTTAGCAGGTGCTAATGAAAAACTGTTTTTT. Its protein is CASSLAGANEKLFF.

The J gene is TRBJ1-6, the V gene TRBV30; 7 bases are a match to TRBD1. V shed 7 bases, J shed 7 bases, and the junction held 4 bases outside the gene matches. The CDR3 totals 12 residues. Germline lookup yields CDR1 GTSNPN and CDR2 SVGIG (reference sequence). This CDR3 reads CASRDSNSPLHF. The CDR3 DNA is TGTGCCTCAAGGGACAGCAATTCACCCCTCCACTTT.

There are a few counts of this clone. The chain has TRBV28 and TRBJ2-7; possibly TRBD1 for D (6 bases). CDR3 length: 14 amino acids. The germline V gene has CDR1 MDHEN and CDR2 SYDVKM. The V end was cut by 2 bases, the J end by 3 bases, with 11 bases between. CDR3 sequence (DNA): TGTGCCAGCAGTTTACCCGGCAGGGGCTACGAGCAGTACTTC. Translation: CASSLPGRGYEQYF. Full variable domain (missing parts from reference TRBV28 and TRBJ2-7): DVKVTQSSRYLVKRTGEKVFLECVQDMDHENMFWYRQDPGLGLRLIYFSYDVKMKEKGDIPEGYSVSREKKERFSLILESASTNQTSMYLCASSLPGRGYEQYFGPGTRLTVT.

J is TRBJ2-7 and V is TRBV7-8, with 13 bases identical to TRBD2. Trimming cost V 4 bases and J 5 bases; bases outside gene matches: 11. CDR3 length: 17 residues. Germline V gene sequence: CDR1 SGHVS, CDR2 FQNEAQ. CDR3 nucleotide sequence: TGTGCCAGCAGCTCTAAACTAGCGGGAGGGCCTTTCGACGAGCAGTACTTC. Its protein product is CASSSKLAGGPFDEQYF.

This chain joins TRBV6-6 and TRBJ2-2; D call uncertain. Trimming shortened V by 2 bases and J by 5 bases, and 6 bases separated the two germline ends. The CDR3 spans 13 residues. Germline V lookup: CDR1 MNHNY, CDR2 SVGAGI (reference sequence). The CDR3 nucleotides read TGTGCCAGCAGTTACGGAGAGACCGGGGAGCTGTTTTTT. Encoded protein: CASSYGETGELFF.

The chain has TRBV7-9 and TRBJ2-7, with 12 bases fitting TRBD2. V dropped 5 bases and J dropped 0; count of bases not matched to a gene: 5. This CDR3 region has 16 residues. The germline CDR1 and CDR2 sequences are SEHNR and FQNEAQ (reference sequence). CDR3 region: CASSVTSGRVSYEQYF. CDR3 coding DNA: TGTGCCAGCAGCGTGACTAGCGGGAGAGTCTCCTACGAGCAGTACTTC.

The chain combines TRBV4-1 with TRBJ1-5; unclear D gene. This CDR3 is built from 15 residues. CDR1 is MGHRA, CDR2 YSYEKL, per germline. V lost 2 bases to trimming and J lost 7 bases, with 15 bases between them. CDR3 amino acids: CASSQSFQVGQPQHF. In DNA, the CDR3 is TGCGCCAGCAGCCAATCCTTCCAGGTCGGCCAGCCCCAGCATTTT.

The rearrangement uses TRBV15 and TRBJ2-6; TRBD1 might be the D (6 bases). This CDR3 contains 19 residues. The V end lost 0 bases, the J end lost 4 bases, and 19 bases lay between the germline ends. Germline V lookup: CDR1 LNHNV, CDR2 YYDKDF (reference sequence). CDR3 loop: CATSRDRGRGRSGANVLTF. CDR3 bases: TGTGCCACCAGCAGAGATAGGGGCAGGGGTAGATCGGGGGCCAACGTCCTGACTTTC.

The chain is built from TRBV4-3 and TRBJ1-1, with 10 bases aligning to TRBD1. V shed 1 base and J 6 bases; nucleotides not matched to a gene: 8. Germline V gives CDR1 LGHNA, CDR2 YSLEER. The CDR3 is 16 residues long. CDR3 nucleotides: TGCGCCAGCAGCCAAGCCCCGACAGGGGGCCTCTCTGAAGCTTTCTTT. This codes for CASSQAPTGGLSEAFF.

The chain uses TRBV4-1 and TRBJ1-2; D perhaps matches TRBD1 (5 bases). V dropped 0 bases and J dropped 5 bases, with 16 bases sitting between them. Germline values: CDR1 MGHRA, CDR2 YSYEKL. This CDR3 is built from 16 residues. CDR3 residues: CASSQDTTGVRYGYTF. The CDR3, as DNA: TGCGCCAGCAGCCAAGATACGACGGGGGTTCGGTATGGCTACACCTTC.

The chain employs TRBV27 and TRBJ1-2; TRBD1 might be the D (6 bases). Germline CDR1 reads MNHEY; CDR2 reads SMNVEV (reference sequence). Trimming removed 6 bases at V and 7 bases at J, with 9 bases between. The CDR3 sequence is 11 residues long. The CDR3 spells CASRQGGGYTF. The CDR3 coding sequence is TGTGCCAGCAGACAGGGCGGTGGCTACACCTTC.

The chain combines TRBV30 with TRBJ1-3; D unclear. This CDR3 comprises 14 residues. V gave up 4 bases and J gave up 1 base, with 11 bases separating them. The V gene's germline CDR1 is GTSNPN and CDR2 SVGIG (reference sequence). The CDR3 loop reads CAWKQTTSGNTIYF. Here the CDR3 DNA reads TGTGCCTGGAAACAGACAACATCTGGAAACACCATATATTTT.

Remarks on this clone: A junction boundary mismatches the germline segment, possibly from a read error. The chain uses TRBV7-9 and TRBJ2-7; D is perhaps TRBD2 (6 bases). Germline assignment: CDR1 SEHNR and CDR2 FQNEAQ (reference sequence). CDR3 length: 13 residues. The DNA for the CDR3 is TGTTCCAGCAGCTTACGCGGGACCTACGAGCAGTACTTC. Amino acid sequence: CSSSLRGTYEQYF.

As for this clone: Other DNA variants within this sample encode the same CDR3. The chain joins TRBV2 to TRBJ2-7, with unresolved D. V lost 6 bases, J lost 0 bases, and 3 bases lay in between. Germline assignment: CDR1 SNHLY and CDR2 FYNNEI. The CDR3 loop spans 11 amino acids. The CDR3 loop reads CASSLSYEQYF. CDR3 nucleotides: TGTGCCAGCAGCCTCTCCTACGAGCAGTACTTC.

V is TRBV28 and J is TRBJ1-1; D remains ambiguous. The V gene lost 10 bases and the J gene lost 0 bases, with 12 bases spanning the gap. The germline gives CDR1 MDHEN, CDR2 SYDVKM. The CDR3 extends over 13 amino acids. The CDR3 nucleotides read TGTGCCATCCGAGGTCAGATGAACACTGAAGCTTTCTTT. It codes for CAIRGQMNTEAFF.

This clone was observed once. CDR3 nucleotide sequence: TGTGCCAGTAGCCGTGGGGGGAACAAACTAGTAGCTAGCACAGATACGCAGTATTTT. It codes for CASSRGGNKLVASTDTQYF. The chain uses TRBV19 and TRBJ2-3, with TRBD2 as a possible D gene (6 bases). The germline V gene encodes CDR1 LNHDA and CDR2 SQIVND (reference sequence). This CDR3 is 19 amino acids long. V was cut by 6 bases and J by 0 bases, with 25 bases left in between.

The V gene is TRBV5-1, the J gene TRBJ2-1; TRBD1 aligns across 11 bases. Germline V gene lookup returns CDR1 SGHRS and CDR2 YFSETQ. With V trimmed by 2 bases and J by 6 bases, 7 bases remained unmatched. The CDR3 sequence is 16 residues long. The CDR3 nucleotides read TGCGCCAGCAGCTTTACCTCCGGGACAGGGGGCAATGAGCAGTTCTTC. Encoded protein: CASSFTSGTGGNEQFF.

V is TRBV9 and J is TRBJ1-4, with 8 nucleotides matching TRBD1. This CDR3 has 16 residues. V dropped 2 bases and J dropped 4; count of bases not matched to a gene: 7. Germline loops: CDR1 SGDLS, CDR2 YYNGEE. CDR3 residues: CASSVGQGMVNEKLFF. The CDR3 bases are TGTGCCAGCAGCGTCGGACAGGGAATGGTTAATGAAAAACTGTTTTTT.